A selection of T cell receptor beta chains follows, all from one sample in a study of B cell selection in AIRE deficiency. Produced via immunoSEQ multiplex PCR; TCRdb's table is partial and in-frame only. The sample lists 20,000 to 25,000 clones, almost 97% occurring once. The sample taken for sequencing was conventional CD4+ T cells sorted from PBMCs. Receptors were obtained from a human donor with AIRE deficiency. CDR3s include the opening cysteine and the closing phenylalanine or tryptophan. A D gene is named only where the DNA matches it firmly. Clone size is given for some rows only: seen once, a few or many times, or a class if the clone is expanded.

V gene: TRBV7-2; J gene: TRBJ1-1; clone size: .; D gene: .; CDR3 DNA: TGTGCCAGCAGCTCCCCGGTATCCGAGAACACTGAAGCTTTCTTT; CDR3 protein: CASSSPVSENTEAFF
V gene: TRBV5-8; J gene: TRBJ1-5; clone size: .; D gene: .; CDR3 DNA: TGTGCCAGCAGCTTGGTTGCGGGGGATCAGCCCCAGCATTTT; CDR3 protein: CASSLVAGDQPQHF
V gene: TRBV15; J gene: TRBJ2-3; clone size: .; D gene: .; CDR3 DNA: TGTGCCACCAGCAGAGGTACAGATACGCAGTATTTT; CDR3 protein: CATSRGTDTQYF
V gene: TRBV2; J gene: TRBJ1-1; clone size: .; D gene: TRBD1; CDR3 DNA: TGTGCCAGCAAAAGGACAGGGGTCTTCACTGAAGCTTTCTTT; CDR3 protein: CASKRTGVFTEAFF
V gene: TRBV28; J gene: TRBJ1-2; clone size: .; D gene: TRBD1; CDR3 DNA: TGTGCCAGCAGTCCCGGGGGGCAGGGGGCTGACTATGGCTACACCTTC; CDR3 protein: CASSPGGQGADYGYTF
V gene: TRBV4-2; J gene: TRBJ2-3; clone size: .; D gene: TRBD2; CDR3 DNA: TGTGCCAGCAGCCAATCCGAGCGGGAGTGGTATACGCAGTATTTT; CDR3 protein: CASSQSEREWYTQYF
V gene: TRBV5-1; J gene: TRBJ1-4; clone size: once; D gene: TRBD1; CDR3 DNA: TGCGCCAGCAGCTCGTCTACCGGGACAGATGAAAAACTGTTTTTT; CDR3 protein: CASSSSTGTDEKLFF
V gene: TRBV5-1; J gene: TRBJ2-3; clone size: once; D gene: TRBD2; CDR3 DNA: TGCGCCAGCAGCCAATTAGCGGGAGAGCAACCCTTCACAGATACGCAGTATTTT; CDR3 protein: CASSQLAGEQPFTDTQYF
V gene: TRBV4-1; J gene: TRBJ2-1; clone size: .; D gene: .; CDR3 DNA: TGCGCCAGCAGCCAAGGTTGGGGCACCTCCTACAATGAGCAGTTCTTC; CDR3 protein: CASSQGWGTSYNEQFF
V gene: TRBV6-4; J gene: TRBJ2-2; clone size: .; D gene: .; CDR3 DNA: TGTGCCAGCTCAACCTCCGCGAACACCGGGGAGCTGTTTTTT; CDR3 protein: CASSTSANTGELFF
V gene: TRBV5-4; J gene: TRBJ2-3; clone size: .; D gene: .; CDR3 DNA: TGTGCCAGCAGCCCAGGAGGTGGGGCTGTAACAGATACGCAGTATTTT; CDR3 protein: CASSPGGGAVTDTQYF
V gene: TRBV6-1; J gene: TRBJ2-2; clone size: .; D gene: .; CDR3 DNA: TGTGCCGGAGGGGGTCCGGGGGAGCTGTTTTTT; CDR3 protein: CAGGGPGELFF
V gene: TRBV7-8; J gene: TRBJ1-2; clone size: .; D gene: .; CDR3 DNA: TGTGCCAGCAGCTCGTCGGGGGCTAACTATGGCTACACCTTC; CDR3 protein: CASSSSGANYGYTF
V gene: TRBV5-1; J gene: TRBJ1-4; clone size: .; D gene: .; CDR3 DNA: TGCGCCAGCAGCCCAACTCCGACCGGGGCCAATCATGAAAAACTGTTTTTT; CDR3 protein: CASSPTPTGANHEKLFF
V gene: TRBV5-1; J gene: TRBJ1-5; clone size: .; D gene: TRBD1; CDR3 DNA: TGCGCCAGCAGTTGGGGGGACAGGAGTGAGCCCCAGCATTTT; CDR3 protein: CASSWGDRSEPQHF
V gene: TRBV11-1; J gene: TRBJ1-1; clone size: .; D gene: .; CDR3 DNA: TGTGCCAGCAGCCGCCTCAGGGTCACTGAAGCTTTCTTT; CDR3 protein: CASSRLRVTEAFF
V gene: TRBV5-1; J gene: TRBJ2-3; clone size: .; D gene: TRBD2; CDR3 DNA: TGCGCCAGCTCAGCGGGGCTGGTCACAGATACGCAGTATTTT; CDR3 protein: CASSAGLVTDTQYF
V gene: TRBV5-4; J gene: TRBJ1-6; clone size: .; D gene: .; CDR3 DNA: TGTGCCAGCAGCTTGGACGCTGATAATTCACCCCTCCACTTT; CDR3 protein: CASSLDADNSPLHF
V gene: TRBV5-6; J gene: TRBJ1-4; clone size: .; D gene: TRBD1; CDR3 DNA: TGTGCCAGCAGCTTGGCACGACAGGGGACTGAAAAACTGTTTTTT; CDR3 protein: CASSLARQGTEKLFF
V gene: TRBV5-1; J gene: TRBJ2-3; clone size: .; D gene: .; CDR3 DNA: TGCGCCAGCAGCTTGGGGGACTTATTCACAGATACGCAGTATTTT; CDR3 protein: CASSLGDLFTDTQYF
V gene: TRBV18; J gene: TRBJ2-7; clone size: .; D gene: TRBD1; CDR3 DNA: TGTGCCAGCTCTGGGTCGAACAGGGGGCGGAACTTC; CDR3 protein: CASSGSNRGRNF
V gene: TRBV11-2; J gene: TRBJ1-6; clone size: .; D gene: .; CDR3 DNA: TGTGCCAGCAGCTTGGGGCAGGGGAATGTAGCCCTCCACTTT; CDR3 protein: CASSLGQGNVALHF
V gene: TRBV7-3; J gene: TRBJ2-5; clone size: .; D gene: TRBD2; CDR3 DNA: TGTGCCAGCAGCTTAAATAGCGGGGGCCAAGAGACCCAGTACTTC; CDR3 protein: CASSLNSGGQETQYF
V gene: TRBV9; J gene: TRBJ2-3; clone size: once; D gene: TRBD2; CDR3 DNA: TGTGCCAGCAGCGTAGTCGGGCTAGCGGGGGGATTCACAGATACGCAGTATTTT; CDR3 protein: CASSVVGLAGGFTDTQYF
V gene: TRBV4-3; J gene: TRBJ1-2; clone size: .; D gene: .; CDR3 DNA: TGCGCCAGCAGCCTACGTCACAGGTCTACCTATGGCTACACCTTC; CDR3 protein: CASSLRHRSTYGYTF
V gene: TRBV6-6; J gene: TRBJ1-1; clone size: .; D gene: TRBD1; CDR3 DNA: TGTGCCAGCAGTTACTCCGTAGGGACAGTAGCTTTCTTT; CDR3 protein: CASSYSVGTVAFF
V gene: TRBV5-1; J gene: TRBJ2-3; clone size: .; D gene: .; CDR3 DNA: TGCGCCAGCAGGGGGAGCACAGATACGCAGTATTTT; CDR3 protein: CASRGSTDTQYF
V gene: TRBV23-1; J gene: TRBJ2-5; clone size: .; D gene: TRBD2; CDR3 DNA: TGCGCCAGCAGTCAGGGACTAGCGGGAGTTAAAGAGACCCAGTACTTC; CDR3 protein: CASSQGLAGVKETQYF
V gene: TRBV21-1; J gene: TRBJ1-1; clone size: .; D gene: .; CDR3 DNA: TGTGCCAGCAGCAACGGGACAGATCAAAACACTGAAGCTTTCTTT; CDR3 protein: CASSNGTDQNTEAFF
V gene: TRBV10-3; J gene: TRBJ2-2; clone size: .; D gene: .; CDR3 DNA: TGTGCCATCAGGGCAGCTTCGAACACCGGGGAGCTGTTTTTT; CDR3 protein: CAIRAASNTGELFF
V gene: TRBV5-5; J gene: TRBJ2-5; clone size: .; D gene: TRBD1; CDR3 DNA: TGTGCCAGCAGCCCTGGACAGGTTTACTGGGAGACCCAGTACTTC; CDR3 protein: CASSPGQVYWETQYF
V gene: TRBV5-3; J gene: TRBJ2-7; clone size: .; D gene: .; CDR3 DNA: TGTGCCAGCAGCCAAGGAGGCAGGGTAGGATACGAGCAGTACTTC; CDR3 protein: CASSQGGRVGYEQYF
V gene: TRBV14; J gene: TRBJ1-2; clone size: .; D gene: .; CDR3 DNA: TGTGCCAGCAGCTTACAGGTTTTTTATGGCTACACCTTC; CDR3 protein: CASSLQVFYGYTF
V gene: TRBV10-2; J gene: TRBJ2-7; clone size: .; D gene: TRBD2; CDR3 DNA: TGCGCCAGCACTCCGGGACTAGCGGGAATAGACGAGCAGTACTTC; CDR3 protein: CASTPGLAGIDEQYF
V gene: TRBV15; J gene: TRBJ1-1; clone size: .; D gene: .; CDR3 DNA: TGTGCCACCAGCAGAGATTGGGACACTGAAGCTTTCTTT; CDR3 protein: CATSRDWDTEAFF
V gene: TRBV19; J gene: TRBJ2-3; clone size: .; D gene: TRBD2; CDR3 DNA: TGTGCCAGTAACAGCGGGACGCGTACGCAGTATTTT; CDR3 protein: CASNSGTRTQYF
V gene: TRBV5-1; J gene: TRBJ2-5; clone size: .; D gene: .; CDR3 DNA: TGCGCCAGCAGCTTGGCCCCGGAGGAAGAGACCCAGTACTTC; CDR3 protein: CASSLAPEEETQYF
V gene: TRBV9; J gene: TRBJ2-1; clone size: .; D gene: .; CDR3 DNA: TGTGCCAGTCGCAGGGGGGACGAGCAGTTCTTC; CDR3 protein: CASRRGDEQFF
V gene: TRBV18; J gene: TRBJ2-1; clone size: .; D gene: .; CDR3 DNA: TGTGCCAGCTCACCAGTTCGGAGCTCCTACAATGAGCAGTTCTTC; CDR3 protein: CASSPVRSSYNEQFF
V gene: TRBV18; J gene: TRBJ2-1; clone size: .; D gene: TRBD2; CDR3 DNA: TGTGCCAGCTCACCACGGACTAGCGGGGGGGCCCGCGAGCAGTTCTTC; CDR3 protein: CASSPRTSGGAREQFF
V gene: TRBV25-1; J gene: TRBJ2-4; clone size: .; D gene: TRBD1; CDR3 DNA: TGTGCCAGCCCATTCGGGACAGAAGACATTCAGTACTTC; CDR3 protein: CASPFGTEDIQYF
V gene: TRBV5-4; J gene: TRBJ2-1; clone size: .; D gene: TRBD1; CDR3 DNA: TGTGCCAGCAGCCGCCGGGACAGGGGCTACAATGAGCAGTTCTTC; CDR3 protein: CASSRRDRGYNEQFF
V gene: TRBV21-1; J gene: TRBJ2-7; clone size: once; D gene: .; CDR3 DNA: TGTGCCAGCGCAGGTCCATTTTCAGGGGACGATTACGAGCAGTACTTC; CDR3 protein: CASAGPFSGDDYEQYF
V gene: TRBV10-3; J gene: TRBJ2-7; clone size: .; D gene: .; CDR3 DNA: TGTGCCATCAGTGAGTCGACGGCCGCACCCTACGAGCAGTACTTC; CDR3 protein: CAISESTAAPYEQYF
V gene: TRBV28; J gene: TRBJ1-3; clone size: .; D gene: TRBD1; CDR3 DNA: TGTGCCAGCAGTAAACTGGGACAGGGGACCTCTGGAAACACCATATATTTT; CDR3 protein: CASSKLGQGTSGNTIYF
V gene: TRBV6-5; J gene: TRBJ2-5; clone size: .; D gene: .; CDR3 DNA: TGTGCCAGCAGTTACTCCTGGGCAGGGTTAGAGACCCAGTACTTC; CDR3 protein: CASSYSWAGLETQYF
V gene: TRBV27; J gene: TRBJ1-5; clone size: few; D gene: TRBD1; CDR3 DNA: TGTGCCAGCGGCAGGGGGCGCGTTGCTCAGCCCCAGCATTTT; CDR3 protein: CASGRGRVAQPQHF
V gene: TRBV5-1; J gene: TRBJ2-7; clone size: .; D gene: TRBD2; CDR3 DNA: TGCGCCAGCAGCTTGTTCGGTGGCGGGAGAACCCGCTACGAGCAGTACTTC; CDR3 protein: CASSLFGGGRTRYEQYF
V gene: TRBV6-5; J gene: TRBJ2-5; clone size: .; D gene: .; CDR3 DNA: TGTGCCAGCAGTGACGAGATTGGGGGCGAGACCCAGTACTTC; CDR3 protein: CASSDEIGGETQYF
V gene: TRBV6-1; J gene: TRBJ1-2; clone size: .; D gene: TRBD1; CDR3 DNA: TGTGCCAGCAGCGGGACAGGGTATGGCTACACCTTC; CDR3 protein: CASSGTGYGYTF
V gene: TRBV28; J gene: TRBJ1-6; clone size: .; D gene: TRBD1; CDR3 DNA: TGTGCCAGCAGTACCCAGGGGGGCTGGAATTCACCCCTCCACTTT; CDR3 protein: CASSTQGGWNSPLHF
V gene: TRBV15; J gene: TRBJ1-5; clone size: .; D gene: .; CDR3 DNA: TGTGCCGCCGCGATCTCAGGGTTGACGCAGCCCCAGCATTTT; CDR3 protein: CAAAISGLTQPQHF
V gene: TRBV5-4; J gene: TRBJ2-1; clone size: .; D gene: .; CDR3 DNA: TGTGCCAGCAGCTTTGAGGGGAATGAGCAGTTCTTC; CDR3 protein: CASSFEGNEQFF
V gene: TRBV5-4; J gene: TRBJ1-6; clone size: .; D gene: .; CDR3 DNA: TGTGCCAGCAGCAGCCCACATCTCTATAATTCACCCCTCCACTTT; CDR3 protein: CASSSPHLYNSPLHF
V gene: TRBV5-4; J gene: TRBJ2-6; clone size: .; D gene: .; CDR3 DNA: TGTGCCAGCAGTCTGGACTCTGGGGCCAACGTCCTGACTTTC; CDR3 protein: CASSLDSGANVLTF
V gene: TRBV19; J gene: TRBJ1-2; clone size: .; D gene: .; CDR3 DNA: TGTGCCAGTAGGGGGAAGGTGCCCAACTATGGCTACACCTTC; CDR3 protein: CASRGKVPNYGYTF
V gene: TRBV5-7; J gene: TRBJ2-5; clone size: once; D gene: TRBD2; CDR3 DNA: TGTGCCAGCAGCCTCCCCGGGAGGACCCAAGAGACCCAGTACTTC; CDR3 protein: CASSLPGRTQETQYF